The next 21 T cell receptor beta chains were all read from a single sample in a study of tumor and adjacent non-tumor tissue in lung cancer. The library came from three nested PCR rounds adapted from ARM-PCR protocols. MiXCR was run by TCRdb on the multiplex PCR reads, yielding one entry per CDR3 protein. The sample holds some 80,000 distinct CDR3 sequences, roughly 80% seen once. RNA was extracted from bulk tissue without any cell sorting. Distant lung tissue was collected more than 3 cm away from the tumor edge. Specimen: distant non-tumor lung tissue. The receptors come from a man aged 60 to 69 with non-small cell lung cancer.

A note on this clonotype: At one boundary the junction diverges from the germline segment, which might be a read error. The chain has TRBV7-9 and TRBJ1-4, with D unresolved. Germline loops: CDR1 SEHNR, CDR2 FQNEAQ (reference sequence). The CDR3 contains 15 residues. The CDR3 DNA reads TGTGTCAGCAGCATAGAAGCCCTTCGGGGTGAAAAACTGTTTTTT. It yields the protein CVSSIEALRGEKLFF.

Details on this clonotype: Without the conserved terminal phenylalanine or tryptophan, this CDR3 likely stems from a read error. The chain combines TRBV12-3 or TRBV12-4 with TRBJ2-7, with 8 bases that match TRBD1. CDR3 length: 17 residues. As DNA, the CDR3 is TGCGCCAGCAGTTCAACGCGGGACAGGCTGAGCTCCTACGAGCAGTACCTC. Translation gives CASSSTRDRLSSYEQYL.

Concerning this clonotype itself: A read error may account for a junction end that differs from germline. This rearrangement joins TRBV5-4 to TRBJ2-1; 8 positions match TRBD2. CDR3 length: 15 amino acids. CDR1 is SGHNT, CDR2 YYREEE, per germline (reference sequence). The chain's CDR3 is CATSFIAGPNNEQFF. The CDR3 nucleotides are TGTGCCACTAGCTTTATAGCGGGGCCTAACAATGAGCAGTTCTTT.

This clonotype was counted a few times. This could be a read error, since a much larger clone is one nucleotide away. The chain carries TRBV20-1 and TRBJ2-7, with 9 positions matching TRBD1. After removal of 0 bases from V and 3 bases from J, the junction contained 9 bases not matched to a gene. Germline assignment: CDR1 DFQATT and CDR2 SNEGSKA (reference sequence). The CDR3 contains 16 residues. CDR3 bases: TGCAGTGCTAGAGATCTCGGGACAGGGATCTACTACGAGCAGTACTTC. Translating it yields CSARDLGTGIYYEQYF.

For this clonotype: An end of the junction differs from the germline gene, which may be a read error. The genes are TRBV28 and TRBJ2-7, with 7 bases matching TRBD1. The CDR3 spans 14 residues. The V gene's germline CDR1 is MDHEN and CDR2 SYDVKM. The CDR3 nucleotides read TGTGCCAGCAATTTGGGACAGTGGTTTTACGAACAGTACTTC. This gives the protein CASNLGQWFYEQYF. Complete variable domain (other parts from reference TRBV28 and TRBJ2-7): DVKVTQSSRYLVKRTGEKVFLECVQDMDHENMFWYRQDPGLGLRLIYFSYDVKMKEKGDIPEGYSVSREKKERFSLILESASTNQTSMYLCASNLGQWFYEQYFGPGTRLTVT.

A word on this clonotype: Germline is not matched at one junction end, which may reflect a read error. The CDR3 sequence is CASSRPAAAAETFF. The CDR3, as DNA: TGTGCCAGCAGCCGTCCTGCGGCTGCGGCTGAAACTTTCTTT. V usage is TRBV4-2 and J usage is TRBJ1-1; the D is unclear. The V gene's germline CDR1 is LGHNA and CDR2 YNFKEQ. The CDR3 is 14 residues long.

This clonotype was seen only once. Mismatch with germline at one junction end may stem from a read error. This chain joins TRBV11-3 and TRBJ2-3; possibly TRBD2 for D (5 bases). The CDR3 runs 16 residues. Germline loops: CDR1 SGHNT, CDR2 YENEEA. This chain's CDR3 is CASSPGTSRVTNTQYF. In DNA form, the CDR3 reads TGTGCCAGCAGCCCAGGCACGTCGAGGGTCACAAATACGCAGTATTTT. The variable domain in full, completed from reference TRBV11-3 and TRBJ2-3, reads EAGVVQSPRYKIIEKKQPVAFWCNPISGHNTLYWYLQNLGQGPELLIRYENEEAVDDSQLPKDRFSAERLKGVDSTLKIQPAELGDSAVYLCASSPGTSRVTNTQYFGPGTRLTVL.

With regard to this clonotype: An end of the junction differs from the germline gene, which may be a read error. V is TRBV6-1 and J is TRBJ1-5; 9 bases match TRBD1. The CDR3 extends over 18 amino acids. Germline V CDR1 and CDR2: MNHNS, SASEGT. The CDR3 here is CVSSVAPGTGYSSQPQHF. The CDR3 region has the DNA TGTGTCAGCAGTGTCGCTCCCGGGACAGGGTATAGCAGTCAGCCCCAGCATTTT.

To note about this clonotype: At one end the junction does not follow the germline gene, possibly because of a read error. The gene calls are TRBV12-3 or TRBV12-4 and TRBJ1-5, with D maybe TRBD1 (6 bases). CDR3 length: 14 amino acids. The CDR3: CASSLGRCGQPQHF. CDR3 in DNA: TGTGCCAGCAGTTTGGGCAGGTGTGGACAGCCCCAGCATTTC.

The J gene is TRBJ2-1, the V gene TRBV7-3, with D hard to call. Looked up from germline, CDR1 is SGHTA and CDR2 is FQGTGA. The CDR3 consists of 18 residues. V was shortened by 5 bases and J by 3 bases, with 23 bases between the two germline ends. CDR3 protein: CASSPNIQTNGRYNEQFF. CDR3 DNA sequence: TGTGCCAGCAGCCCCAATATCCAAACTAACGGACGCTACAATGAGCAGTTCTTC.

There are a few counts of this clonotype. A read error may produce the germline difference seen at one junction end. The chain uses TRBV29-1 and TRBJ2-3, with a weak D call TRBD2 (5 bases). Germline V gene lookup returns CDR1 SQVTM and CDR2 ANQGSEA. The CDR3 extends over 15 amino acids. The CDR3: CSITSSSGSTDTQYF. For the CDR3, the DNA is TGCAGCATTACGAGTTCGAGCGGTAGCACAGATACGCAATATTTT.

This clonotype showed up many times. The chain combines TRBV11-3 with TRBJ2-3; weak D call: TRBD2 (6 bases). CDR3 length: 16 residues. The germline V and J ends were trimmed by 5 bases and 1 base, with 16 bases remaining between them. Germline CDR1 is SGHNT and CDR2 is YENEEA. This chain's CDR3 is CASSPVMGGRTDTQYF. The CDR3 nucleotides read TGTGCCAGCAGCCCAGTGATGGGGGGACGCACAGATACGCAGTATTTT.

This chain joins TRBV11-1 and TRBJ1-1; D perhaps matches TRBD1 (5 bases). CDR1 and CDR2 (germline): SGHAT, FQDESV (reference sequence). The CDR3 loop spans 14 amino acids. Trimming removed 1 base at V and 14 bases at J, with 20 bases between. In DNA, the CDR3 is TGTGCCAGCAGCTTAGAGGCAGGGCGGACTGAAGTCTTCTTT. It codes for CASSLEAGRTEVFF.

This clonotype has a single count. A much larger clone lies a single base off, so this may be a read error. This chain uses TRBV12-3 or TRBV12-4 with TRBJ2-2, with 12 bases that match TRBD1. CDR3 length: 17 residues. V lost 10 bases, J lost 2 bases, and 11 bases stayed unmatched. The CDR3 sequence: CATRDTGTGGNTGELFF. CDR3 nucleotide sequence: TGTGCCACCAGAGATACCGGGACAGGGGGCAACACCGGGGAGCTGTTTTTT.

This clonotype was recorded once. The V and J genes are TRBV11-3 and TRBJ2-7; either TRBD1 or TRBD2 may supply D (6 bases each). Per germline, CDR1 SGHNT and CDR2 YENEEA. Trimming left V 4 bases short and J 6 bases short, with 16 bases between. The length of the CDR3 is 14 residues. The DNA of the CDR3 is TGTGCCAGCAGCTCCGGGGCAGGGGAGGCCGAGCAGTACTTC. It codes for CASSSGAGEAEQYF.

A note on this clonotype: The junction shows a germline mismatch at one end, possibly a read error. This chain links TRBV11-2 with TRBJ2-6, with 7 bases matching TRBD1. The CDR3 length is 19 residues. CDR1 SGHAT and CDR2 FQNNGV come from the germline V gene. Here the CDR3 reads CANSFVPKDRPSGANVMTF. CDR3 nucleotides: TGTGCCAACAGCTTTGTTCCAAAGGACAGGCCCTCTGGGGCCAACGTCATGACTTTC. Full variable domain (remainder filled in from reference TRBV11-2 and TRBJ2-6): EAGVAQSPRYKIIEKRQSVAFWCNPISGHATLYWYQQILGQGPKLLIQFQNNGVVDDSQLPKDRFSAERLKGVDSTLKIQPAKLEDSAVYLCANSFVPKDRPSGANVMTFGAGSRLTVL.

Relative to its sample, this clonotype is medium-sized. This chain uses TRBV11-3 with TRBJ2-3; D possibly corresponds to TRBD2 (6 bases). CDR3 size: 14 residues. From germline, CDR1 is SGHNT and CDR2 YENEEA. V was shortened by 5 bases and J by 0 bases, with 9 bases between the two germline ends. CDR3 region: CASSHGGSTDTQYF. The CDR3 bases are TGTGCCAGCAGCCACGGAGGGAGCACAGATACGCAGTATTTT.

Note on this clonotype: Here the CDR3 omits its conserved ending phenylalanine or tryptophan, so a read error is the likely source. It is unclear where the CDR3 begins or ends on the DNA, so no DNA is shown, and the CDR3 is as TCRdb lists it. This sequence joins TRBV20-1 and TRBJ2-7; TRBD1 is the table's D call and was not checked against the DNA. From germline, CDR1 is DFQATT and CDR2 SNEGSKA (reference sequence). The CDR3 has 15 amino acids, counting both end residues. This chain's CDR3 is CNGILTVGGNYERYL.

Note on this clonotype: The junction departs from germline at one end; a sequencing error may be responsible. The rearrangement joins TRBV6-5 to TRBJ2-1; no clear D gene. The CDR3 is 12 amino acids. In germline, CDR1 is MNHEY, CDR2 SVGAGI. CDR3 loop: CASSRTNNAQFF. The CDR3 coding sequence is TGTGCCAGTAGTCGGACGAACAATGCGCAGTTCTTC.

This clonotype occurred once. A read error is possible here, since a much larger clone lies one base away. The chain joins TRBV10-2 to TRBJ2-2; a weak D match, TRBD1 (5 bases). The V gene lost 7 bases and the J gene lost 7 bases, with 16 bases spanning the gap. This CDR3 has 14 residues. CDR1 and CDR2 (germline): WSHSY, SAAADI. The CDR3: CASKPGSDIGELFF. Written as DNA, the CDR3 is TGCGCCAGCAAGCCAGGGTCGGACATCGGGGAGCTGTTTTTT.

With regard to this clonotype: This CDR3 is missing its conserved last phenylalanine or tryptophan, likely due to a read error. This chain joins TRBV5-5 and TRBJ2-1; 8 nucleotides line up with TRBD2. Germline V gene lookup returns CDR1 SGHKS and CDR2 YYEKEE (reference sequence). The CDR3 is 16 residues long. V was pared by 8 bases and J by 5 bases, with 15 bases of the junction left unmatched. The CDR3 nucleotides read TGTGCCAGTATACCCCCCGGGACTAGGTACGACAATGAGCAGTTCCTC. It yields the protein CASIPPGTRYDNEQFL.